This entry concerns a single T cell receptor (beta chain). Its antigen remains undetermined. Base qualities are not recorded, but no much larger clone differs from it by a single base. This record belongs to a study of cytomegalovirus exposure and HLA in healthy donors (dated by TCRdb to about 2017). Study-wide context: The 700 or so repertoires of the first cohort and the 95 to 150 validation repertoires were produced on the same platform, according to a later analysis. A separate validation cohort of over 95 different subjects was used in addition to the approximately 700-subject first cohort. The study combined high-throughput TCR immunosequencing, statistical association of individual TCRs with disease status, and machine learning to predict cytomegalovirus infection status. The study was designed to test whether signatures of past pathogen exposure could be identified by cataloging public T cell receptors.

Separate from the approximately 690-subject first cohort, the validation cohort of more than 90 subjects was the group to which the donors belonged. Receptors were amplified or captured by the immunoSEQ multiplex PCR assay. On the study's bioinformatics: To diagnose cytomegalovirus status from the catalog of TCR beta chain sequences, a statistical classification framework was built. Imported from immuneACCESS, the table was reduced by TCRdb to in-frame sequences with V and J called. These copies leave out some clones; in studies compared against another copy, an unresolved V gene accounts for under half, and the cause of the remainder is not known. V, J and clone size derive from that table, while D and trimming were established from the DNA sequence. The sample data list 71,000 or so clones, and 94% of these were observed just once. Roughly 3.4% of the sample comes from the top ten. Findings and caveats that apply to the study as a whole: While some public TCRs were present in many individuals, most TCR sequences turned up only very rarely across donors. Three of the identified cytomegalovirus-associated TCR beta chains were confirmed in vitro to be specific for cytomegalovirus antigens. The authors suggested that the approach could potentially be extended to other disease states and immunological phenotypes. In the study, some 160 TCR beta chains were listed as associated with cytomegalovirus. A later analysis had no HLA typing for the validation cohort, so co-occurrence there was scored across all 110 or so repertoires. The classifier was reported to diagnose cytomegalovirus status with high specificity and sensitivity in both the original cohort and the validation cohort. In a later analysis, TCRs clustered in the first cohort were found to also tend to co-occur in the 120 or so validation repertoires, with 85% to 95% of cluster scores above 0.

Relative to germline, V is missing 5 bases and J is missing 3 bases, with 15 bases of the junction outside any gene match. The cysteine opens and the phenylalanine closes a CDR3 of 18 amino acids. This entry keeps only the CDR3 DNA: 54 bases, framed from base 1. CDR1 and CDR2 (SGHVS, FNYEAQ) derive from the germline V gene. The sequence was collected from a woman between 18 and 29 years old in good health and CMV-seropositive. The rearrangement combines TRBV7-6 with TRBJ2-7; a stretch of 11 junction bases matches TRBD2. The sequencing input was PBMCs. CDR3 protein: CASSPRLAGRFWVYEQYF. The sequenced DNA: TGTGCCAGCAGCCCAAGACTAGCGGGGCGCTTTTGGGTCTACGAGCAGTACTTC.